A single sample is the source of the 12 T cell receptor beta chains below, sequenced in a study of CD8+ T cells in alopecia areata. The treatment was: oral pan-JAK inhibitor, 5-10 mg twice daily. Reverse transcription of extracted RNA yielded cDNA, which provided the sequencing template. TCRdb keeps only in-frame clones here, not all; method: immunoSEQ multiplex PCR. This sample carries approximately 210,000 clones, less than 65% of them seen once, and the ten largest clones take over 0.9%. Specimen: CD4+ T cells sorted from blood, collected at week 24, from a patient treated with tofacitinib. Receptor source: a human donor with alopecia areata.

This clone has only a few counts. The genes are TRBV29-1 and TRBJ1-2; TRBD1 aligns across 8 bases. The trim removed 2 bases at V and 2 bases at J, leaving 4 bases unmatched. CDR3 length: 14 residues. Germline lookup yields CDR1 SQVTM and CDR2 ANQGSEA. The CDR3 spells CSVETGGGNYGYTF. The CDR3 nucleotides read TGCAGCGTTGAAACAGGGGGAGGGAACTATGGCTACACCTTC.

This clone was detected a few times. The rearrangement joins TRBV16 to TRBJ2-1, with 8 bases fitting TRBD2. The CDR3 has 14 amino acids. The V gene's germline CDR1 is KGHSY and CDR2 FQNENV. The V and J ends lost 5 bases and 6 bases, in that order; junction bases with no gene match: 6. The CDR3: CASSRPGTSNEQFF. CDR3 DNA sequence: TGTGCCAGCAGCAGACCCGGGACTAGCAATGAGCAGTTCTTC.

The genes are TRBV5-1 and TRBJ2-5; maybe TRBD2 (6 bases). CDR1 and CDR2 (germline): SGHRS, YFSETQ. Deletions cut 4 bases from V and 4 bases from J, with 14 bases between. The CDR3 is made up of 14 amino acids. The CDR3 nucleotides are TGCGCCAGCAGCCTGGTGGGGGGAGGAGAGACCCAGTACTTC. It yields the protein CASSLVGGGETQYF.

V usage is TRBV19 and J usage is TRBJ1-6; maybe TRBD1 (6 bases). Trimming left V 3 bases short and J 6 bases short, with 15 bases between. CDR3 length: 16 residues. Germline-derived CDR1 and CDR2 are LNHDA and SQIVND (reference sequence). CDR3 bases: TGTGCCAGTAGTATGGACCGGGGGCCGGGTAATTCACCCCTCCACTTT. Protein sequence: CASSMDRGPGNSPLHF.

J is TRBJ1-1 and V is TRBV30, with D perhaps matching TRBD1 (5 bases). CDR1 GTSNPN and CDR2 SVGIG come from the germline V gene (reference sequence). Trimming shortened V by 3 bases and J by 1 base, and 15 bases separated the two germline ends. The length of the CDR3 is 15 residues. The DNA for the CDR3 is TGTGCCTGGAGAGCGGGGGGAACACCGAACACTGAAGCTTTCTTT. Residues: CAWRAGGTPNTEAFF.

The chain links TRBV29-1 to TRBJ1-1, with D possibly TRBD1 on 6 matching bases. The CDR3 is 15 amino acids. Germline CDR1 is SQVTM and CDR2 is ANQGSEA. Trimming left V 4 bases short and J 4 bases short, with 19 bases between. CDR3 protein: CSVANRVDLSTEAFF. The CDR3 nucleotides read TGCAGCGTTGCGAACAGGGTCGATTTGAGCACTGAAGCTTTCTTT.

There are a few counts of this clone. The CDR3 loop reads CAIATGRQETQYF. The CDR3 DNA is TGTGCCATCGCGACAGGGAGACAAGAGACCCAGTACTTC. The genes are TRBV10-3 and TRBJ2-5; TRBD1 aligns across 7 bases. Trimming cost V 8 bases and J 2 bases; bases outside gene matches: 5. The V gene's germline CDR1 is ENHRY and CDR2 SYGVKD. The CDR3 loop spans 13 amino acids.

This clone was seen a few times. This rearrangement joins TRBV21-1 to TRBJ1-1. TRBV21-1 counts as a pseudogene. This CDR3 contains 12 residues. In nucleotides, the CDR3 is TGTGCCAGCAGCCCCCGACTCCGGCGGGCTTTCTTT. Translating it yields CASSPRLRRAFF.

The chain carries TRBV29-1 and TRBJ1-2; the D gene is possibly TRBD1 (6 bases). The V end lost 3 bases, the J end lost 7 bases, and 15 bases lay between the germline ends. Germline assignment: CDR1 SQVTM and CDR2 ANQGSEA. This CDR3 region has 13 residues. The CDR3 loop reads CSVDSSGEGGYTF. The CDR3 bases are TGCAGCGTTGACTCGTCAGGGGAGGGTGGCTACACCTTC.

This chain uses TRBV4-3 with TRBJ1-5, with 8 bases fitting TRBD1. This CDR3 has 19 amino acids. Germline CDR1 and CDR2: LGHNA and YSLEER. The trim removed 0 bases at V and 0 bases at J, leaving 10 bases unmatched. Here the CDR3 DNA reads TGCGCCAGCAGCCAAGAAATCGGGGACAGGACGTATAGCAATCAGCCCCAGCATTTT. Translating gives CASSQEIGDRTYSNQPQHF.

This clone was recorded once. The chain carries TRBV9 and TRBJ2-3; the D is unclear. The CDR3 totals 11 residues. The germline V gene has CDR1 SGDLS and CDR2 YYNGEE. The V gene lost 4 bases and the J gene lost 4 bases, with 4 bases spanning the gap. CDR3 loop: CASSPSDTQYF. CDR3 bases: TGTGCCAGCAGCCCTTCAGATACGCAGTATTTT.

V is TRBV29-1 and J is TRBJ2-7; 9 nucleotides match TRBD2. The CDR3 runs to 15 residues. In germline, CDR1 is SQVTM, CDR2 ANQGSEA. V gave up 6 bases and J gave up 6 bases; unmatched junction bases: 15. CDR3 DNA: TGCAGCGTCCGACGCGGGAGGGTAGGGTCTTTCGAGCAGTACTTC. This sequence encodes CSVRRGRVGSFEQYF.